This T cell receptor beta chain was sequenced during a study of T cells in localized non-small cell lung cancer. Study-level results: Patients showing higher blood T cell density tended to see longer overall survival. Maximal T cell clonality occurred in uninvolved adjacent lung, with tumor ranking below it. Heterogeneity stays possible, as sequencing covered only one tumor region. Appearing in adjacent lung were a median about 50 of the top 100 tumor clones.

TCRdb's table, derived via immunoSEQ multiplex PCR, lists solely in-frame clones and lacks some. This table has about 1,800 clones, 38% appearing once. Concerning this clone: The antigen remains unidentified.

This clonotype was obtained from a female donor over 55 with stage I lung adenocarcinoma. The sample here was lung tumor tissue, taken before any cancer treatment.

The CDR3 is CASTVEGEGKTGELFF. In DNA form, the CDR3 reads TGTGCCAGCACCGTCGAGGGAGAGGGGAAGACCGGGGAGCTGTTTTTT. The rearrangement joins TRBV9 to TRBJ2-2; D tentatively fits TRBD1 or TRBD2 (5 bases each). Trimming cost V 6 bases and J 5 bases, with 20 bases left between them. Germline-derived CDR1 and CDR2 are SGDLS and YYNGEE. This CDR3 comprises 16 residues.